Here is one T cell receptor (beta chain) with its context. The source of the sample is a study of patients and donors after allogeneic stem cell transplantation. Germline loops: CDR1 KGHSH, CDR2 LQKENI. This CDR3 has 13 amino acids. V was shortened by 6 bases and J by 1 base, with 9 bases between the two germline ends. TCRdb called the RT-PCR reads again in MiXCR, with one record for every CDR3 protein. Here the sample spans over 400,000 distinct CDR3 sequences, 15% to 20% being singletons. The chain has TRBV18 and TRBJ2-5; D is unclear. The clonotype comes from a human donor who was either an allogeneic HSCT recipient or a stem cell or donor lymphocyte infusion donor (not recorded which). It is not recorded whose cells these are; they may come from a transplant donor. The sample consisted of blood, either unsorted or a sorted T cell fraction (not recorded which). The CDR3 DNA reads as TGTGCCAGCTCTTTTGCAGTCCAAGAGACCCAGTACTTC. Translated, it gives CASSFAVQETQYF.